The 12 T cell receptor beta chains below come from one sample, sequenced in a study of tumor-infiltrating lymphocytes in primary liver carcinoma. Starting material of around 460 ng total RNA yielded TCR beta cDNA via a constant-region primer. Slightly modified ARM-PCR served as the procedure for the TCR beta libraries. These libraries came from three rounds of nested multiplex PCR. For around 9 cycles apiece, the opening two PCR rounds ran with TRBV1-TRBV30 forward primers and a C-beta reverse primer. TCRdb re-analysed the multiplex PCR reads in MiXCR, keeping a single row per CDR3 protein. The data contain about 200,000 distinct CDR3 sequences, less than 70% of them singletons. Blood RNA originated from unsorted whole blood, with germline DNA additionally extracted. Sequenced: peripheral blood. The receptor source for this set is a woman in her sixties or seventies with primary liver carcinoma and hepatitis B virus infection.

A few counts support this clonotype. At one boundary the junction diverges from the germline segment, which might be a read error. This rearrangement joins TRBV29-1 to TRBJ2-2; 8 bases match TRBD2. Germline CDR1 and CDR2: SQVTM and ANQGSEA. CDR3 size: 14 residues. CDR3 sequence (DNA): TGCAGCGTTGCGGGAGGGCTCAACACCGGGGAGCTGTCTTTT. Residues: CSVAGGLNTGELSF.

This clonotype came up once. It is likely a read error, because the conserved phenylalanine at the end of the CDR3 is missing. The chain joins TRBV11-2 to TRBJ1-2; 7 bases are shared with TRBD1. CDR1 and CDR2 (germline): SGHAT, FQNNGV. The CDR3 loop spans 15 amino acids. The CDR3 here is CASRLEGASGGGYTV. The CDR3 region has the DNA TGTGCCAGCAGATTAGAGGGGGCCAGTGGCGGAGGCTACACCGTC.

This clonotype turned up a few times. The rearrangement uses TRBV7-9 and TRBJ2-1, with D hard to call. The germline gives CDR1 SEHNR, CDR2 FQNEAQ (reference sequence). Trimming stripped 5 bases from V and 3 bases from J, with 5 bases between. There are 12 residues in the CDR3. CDR3 loop: CASSKGYNEQFF. As DNA, the CDR3 is TGTGCCAGCAGCAAGGGCTACAATGAGCAGTTCTTC.

In this sample, this clonotype turned up many times. This chain links TRBV4-1 with TRBJ2-7; D gene unclear. Per germline, CDR1 MGHRA and CDR2 YSYEKL. The CDR3 runs to 13 residues. V lost 1 base and J lost 2, with 6 bases in between. The CDR3 nucleotides are TGCGCCAGCAGCCAAGGGATTACCTACGAGCAGTACTTC. Protein: CASSQGITYEQYF.

Comment on this clonotype: A clone one base away is much larger, so this may be a read error. The conserved final phenylalanine or tryptophan is absent from the CDR3, which likely points to a read error. The chain combines TRBV6-6 with TRBJ1-5; 10 nucleotides line up with TRBD1. With 2 bases clipped from V and 8 bases from J, the junction kept 9 bases outside the gene matches. CDR3 size: 16 residues. In germline, CDR1 is MNHNY, CDR2 SVGAGI (reference sequence). CDR3 bases: TGTGCCAGCAGTTACGGACAGGGGGTGGTAGATGAGCCCCAGCATGTT. The encoded protein is CASSYGQGVVDEPQHV.

This rearrangement joins TRBV13 to TRBJ1-1; tentatively, D is TRBD1 (6 bases). The CDR3 length is 16 residues. Germline-derived CDR1 and CDR2 are PRHDT and FYEKMQ (reference sequence). V was pared by 1 base and J by 1 base, with 13 bases between. The CDR3 nucleotides read TGTGCCAGCAGCTTAGTCCTGGGACACCAGAACACTGAAGCTTTCTTT. This gives the protein CASSLVLGHQNTEAFF. Full variable domain (rest looked up from reference TRBV13 and TRBJ1-1): AAGVIQSPRHLIKEKRETATLKCYPIPRHDTVYWYQQGPGQDPQFLISFYEKMQSDKGSIPDRFSAQQFSDYHSELNMSSLELGDSALYFCASSLVLGHQNTEAFFGQGTRLTVV.

Of note for this clonotype: The conserved final phenylalanine or tryptophan is absent from the CDR3, which likely points to a read error. The V gene is TRBV5-1, the J gene TRBJ2-1; D perhaps matches TRBD1 (6 bases). Per germline, CDR1 SGHRS and CDR2 YFSETQ. The CDR3 runs to 15 residues. The germline V and J ends were trimmed by 0 bases and 0 bases, with 7 bases remaining between them. The CDR3 spells CASSLGTVSYNEQFL. The CDR3 DNA sequence: TGCGCCAGCAGCTTGGGGACAGTCTCCTACAATGAGCAGTTCCTC.

With respect to this clonotype: Germline and junction disagree at one end, which may indicate a read error. The chain employs TRBV11-2 and TRBJ1-4; weak D call: TRBD1 (6 bases). Germline CDR1 is SGHAT and CDR2 is FQNNGV. There are 15 residues in the CDR3. CDR3 in amino acids: CTSSWQGPTNEKLFF. The CDR3 DNA follows: TGTACCAGCAGCTGGCAGGGGCCAACTAATGAAAAACTGTTTTTT.

This clonotype is deemed medium-sized. The V call is TRBV11-2, the J call TRBJ2-7; 12 bases are a match to TRBD2. V was pared by 5 bases and J by 7 bases, with 6 bases of the junction left unmatched. The length of the CDR3 is 14 residues. CDR1 is SGHAT, CDR2 FQNNGV, per germline. DNA for the CDR3: TGTGCCAGCAGCCAGACTAGCGGGAGTGGTGAGCAGTACTTC. It encodes CASSQTSGSGEQYF.

V is TRBV10-2 and J is TRBJ2-3; a weak D match, TRBD1 (6 bases). The CDR3 consists of 17 residues. Trimming cost V 4 bases and J 3 bases, with 20 bases left between them. Germline V gives CDR1 WSHSY, CDR2 SAAADI. Here the CDR3 reads CASSAIPQGSGTDTQYF. The CDR3 DNA follows: TGCGCCAGCAGTGCCATACCACAGGGATCTGGGACAGATACGCAGTATTTT.

In this sample, this clonotype turned up a few times. The chain has TRBV28 and TRBJ2-3; TRBD1 is a possible D gene (6 bases). V was shortened by 3 bases and J by 4 bases, with 14 bases between the two germline ends. Germline loops: CDR1 MDHEN, CDR2 SYDVKM. The CDR3 spans 15 residues. In DNA, the CDR3 is TGTGCCAGCAGTTTGGGGGTAGGGGGTCCAGATACGCAGTATTTT. It codes for CASSLGVGGPDTQYF.

A remark on this clonotype: A read error is possible here, since a much larger clone lies one base away. V is TRBV6-1 and J is TRBJ2-4; maybe TRBD1 (5 bases). V was clipped by 5 bases and J by 2 bases, with 13 bases between them. Germline V gene sequence: CDR1 MNHNS, CDR2 SASEGT. This CDR3 spans 15 amino acids. DNA for the CDR3: TGTGCCAGCAGTTCCCGACAGCATACCAAAAACATTCAGTACTTC. The encoded protein is CASSSRQHTKNIQYF.